The source of this TCR beta chain is a study of shared clonotypes between healthy human individuals (dated by TCRdb to the early 2020s). In terms of the full investigation: A few men and two women, aged 18 to 49 years, made up the cohort. Libraries were prepared and TCR repertoires were sequenced by different laboratories using diverse techniques, in order to increase sequencing depth and limit assay-specific biases. To estimate repertoire size and how much clonotypes are shared between individuals, the study performed deep sequencing of blood TCR repertoires from a handful of healthy adults. Leukapheresis yielded between about 0.9 and 9 billion PBMCs per donor. For each donor, CD4 naive and CD4 memory were each given three plates, CD8 naive was given two plates, and CD8 memory was given one plate.

CDR1 is given as MDHEN and CDR2 as SYDVKM, both from the germline V gene. Trimming costs V 6 bases and J 7 bases, and their ends lie 13 bases apart. The CDR3 numbers 13 residues from cysteine through phenylalanine. Solely the CDR3 DNA is kept, with 39 bases framed from the first base. CD8 naive samples were obtained by positive selection for CCR7 among CD45RO-negative cells, yielding a CD45RA+CCR7+ population from which TemRA cells were excluded. Healthy HIV-negative adults with no recently reported acute infections or vaccinations were included as donors. Only Caucasian adults living in Nashville, Tennessee, USA were represented among the donors. After blood collection by leukapheresis, PBMCs were isolated using Ficoll-Histopaque density gradient centrifugation and then cryopreserved in the vapor phase of liquid nitrogen. Analytical flow cytometry was used to check the purity and quantity of every magnetically sorted T cell population. Genomic DNA was isolated from every sorted fraction and measured by UV absorbance on a Nanodrop 2000c.

Using the deep immunoSEQ assay, TCR CDR3 regions were amplified from genomic DNA by multiplex PCR. Genomic DNA extracted from each cell subset was distributed evenly over all wells of several immunoSEQ 96-well plates, and each plate served as one replicate. For sorted subsets, roughly 200 ng of genomic DNA, equivalent to 25,000 to 30,000 T cell genomes, went into each replicate PCR. Purified libraries were measured with a Qubit 3.0 fluorometer, size-checked on a Bioanalyzer 2100, and measured again with the KAPA Library Quantification kit. Each immunoSEQ 96-well plate was sequenced on its own single-read 150-cycle Illumina NextSeq 550 flow cell. On the authors' methods: The immunoSEQ output contained only junctional sequences without quality scores, so filtering could not match that applied to full-length reads. Sequences were annotated with PyIR, a Python wrapper for IgBLAST v1.9, and V/J genes and CDR3 were assigned using IMGT germline references. Reads were removed for weak V/J assignments (E-value above 1e-6), missing CDR3, stop codons, out-of-frame junctions, or ambiguous translated residues. A V3J clonotype was defined by an identical inferred V gene, J gene, and CDR3 amino acid sequence. Percentage overlap between repertoires was calculated by dividing the number of shared unique clonotypes by the size of the smaller repertoire. RTK rarefaction, the Chao1 estimator, and Recon v2.1 estimates of unobserved clonotypes were used to assess repertoire richness. Generation probabilities for all TCRbeta clonotypes obtained by the gDNA method from a handful of donors were computed using OLGA. TCRdb took over this immuneACCESS table, retaining in-frame rearrangements with V and J assigned. Such tables are incomplete; in checked studies, under half of the missing clones stem from an unresolved V gene, and the remainder is unexplained. That table is the source of V, J and clone size, and D and trimming were worked out from the DNA. The sample table contains about 2.1 million clones; only one count was recorded for approximately 94% of them. The top ten constitute over 1.5% of the sample.

The investigation overall reported the following: Pairwise subsampling indicated that sequencing depth was expected to affect the degree of clonotype sharing among donors. Across four donors, roughly 5.4% of naive CD4, roughly 3.8% of naive CD8, approximately 2.5% of memory CD4, and under 0.45% of memory CD8 clonotypes were shared. Incomplete sequencing was indicated by rarefaction of sorted-subset datasets, despite the large sequencing depth. Sampling was restricted to blood, and TCR repertoires in tissues likely differ from the TCR repertoires found in blood. Clonotypes shared by all four sorted-subset donors showed higher generation probabilities than non-shared clonotypes. The small number of donors limited the genetic and exposure-history diversity represented. Larger estimated clonotype richness was generally found for naive subsets than for memory subsets.

Points on this clone: Its antigen remains undetermined. No much larger clone is present one base from it, and per-base qualities are unavailable.

Sequencing was performed on naive CD8+ T cells from PBMCs. The sample's cell subset or site label, in plain terms: CD45RA+CCR7+. The clonotype was recovered from a young man in good health. Some clones in this sample may be carry-over from other donors' samples. Here the chain combines TRBV28 and TRBJ2-1, with TRBD2 tentatively as D gene (6 bases match). The CDR3 amino acid sequence is: CASRSGVRNEQFF. The DNA is as follows: TGTGCCAGCAGATCGGGGGTGCGGAATGAGCAGTTCTTC.